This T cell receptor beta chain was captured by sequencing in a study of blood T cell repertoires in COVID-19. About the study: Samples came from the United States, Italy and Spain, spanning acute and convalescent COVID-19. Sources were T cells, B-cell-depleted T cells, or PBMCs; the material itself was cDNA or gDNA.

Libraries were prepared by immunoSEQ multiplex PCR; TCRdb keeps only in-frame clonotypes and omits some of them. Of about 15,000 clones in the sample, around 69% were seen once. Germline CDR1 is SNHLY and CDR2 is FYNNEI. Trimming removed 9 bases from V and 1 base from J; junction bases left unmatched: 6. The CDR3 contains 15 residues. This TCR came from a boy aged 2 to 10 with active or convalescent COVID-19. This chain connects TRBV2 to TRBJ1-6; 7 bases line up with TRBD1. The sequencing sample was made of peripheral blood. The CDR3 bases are TGTGCCAGTCGACAGGGAGTATCCTATAATTCACCCCTCCACTTT. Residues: CASRQGVSYNSPLHF.